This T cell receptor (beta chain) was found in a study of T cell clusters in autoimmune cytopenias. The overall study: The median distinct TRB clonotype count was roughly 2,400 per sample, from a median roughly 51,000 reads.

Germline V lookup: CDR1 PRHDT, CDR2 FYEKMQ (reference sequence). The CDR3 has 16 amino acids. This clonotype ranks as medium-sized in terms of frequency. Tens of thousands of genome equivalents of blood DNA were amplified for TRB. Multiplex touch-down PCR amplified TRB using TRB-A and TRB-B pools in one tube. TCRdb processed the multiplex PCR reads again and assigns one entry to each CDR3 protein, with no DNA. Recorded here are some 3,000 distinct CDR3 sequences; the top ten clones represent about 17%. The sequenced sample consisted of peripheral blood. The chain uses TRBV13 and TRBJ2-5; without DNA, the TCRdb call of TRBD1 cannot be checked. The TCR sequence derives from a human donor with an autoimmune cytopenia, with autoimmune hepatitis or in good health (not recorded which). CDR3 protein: CASRSRGTDFRETQYF.